These 10 T cell receptor beta chains were sequenced from one sample in a study of PD-L1 blockade in urothelial cancer. Documented time point: peripheral blood 6 weeks after treatment start. Assay: immunoSEQ multiplex PCR; the TCRdb copy retains only in-frame clones and omits some. The sample carries tens of thousands of clones, about 90% recorded once. The specimen was PBMCs, collected around atezolizumab (anti-PD-L1) treatment. Receptor source: a man aged 70 or older with urothelial cancer.

This chain connects TRBV9 to TRBJ2-1; D call uncertain. The V gene's germline CDR1 is SGDLS and CDR2 YYNGEE. This CDR3 is built from 13 residues. With 3 bases removed from V and 6 bases from J, the gap between germline ends came to 10 bases. The CDR3 sequence is CASSDLLSNEQFF. CDR3 sequence (DNA): TGTGCCAGCAGCGACCTACTCTCCAATGAGCAGTTCTTC.

The chain has TRBV7-9 and TRBJ1-4; TRBD1 agrees at 7 bases. The trim removed 5 bases at V and 2 bases at J, leaving 8 bases unmatched. Germline-derived CDR1 and CDR2 are SEHNR and FQNEAQ (reference sequence). This CDR3 is built from 16 residues. The CDR3 DNA is TGTGCCAGCAGCCCCCCAGGGGGTTGGACTAATGAAAAACTGTTTTTT. Translation: CASSPPGGWTNEKLFF. Full variable domain (remainder filled in from reference TRBV7-9 and TRBJ1-4): DTGVSQNPRHKITKRGQNVTFRCDPISEHNRLYWYRQTLGQGPEFLTYFQNEAQLEKSRLLSDRFSAERPKGSFSTLEIQRTEQGDSAMYLCASSPPGGWTNEKLFFGSGTQLSVL.

The chain couples TRBV6-4 to TRBJ2-4; 8 nucleotides agree with TRBD1. Per the germline V gene, CDR1 is MRHNA and CDR2 is SNTAGT. The CDR3 extends over 13 amino acids. The V gene end was trimmed by 8 bases and the J gene end by 5 bases; junction bases not matched to a gene: 5. The CDR3 is CASRWTGQNIQYF. The CDR3, as DNA: TGTGCCAGCCGATGGACAGGGCAAAACATTCAGTACTTC.

The chain couples TRBV5-1 to TRBJ2-2; 7 positions agree with TRBD2. Trimming at V came to 4 bases and at J to 4 bases, leaving 19 bases not matched to a gene. CDR3 length equals 19 residues. Germline CDR1 SGHRS, CDR2 YFSETQ. CDR3 DNA: TGCGCCAGCAGCCAAGCTCCTTTTGGGGGAGGGGACCCCACCGGGGAGCTGTTTTTT. This codes for CASSQAPFGGGDPTGELFF.

The chain couples TRBV29-1 to TRBJ1-1; TRBD1 matches at 8 bases. The length of the CDR3 is 17 residues. The trim removed 6 bases at V and 1 base at J, leaving 16 bases unmatched. Germline lookup yields CDR1 SQVTM and CDR2 ANQGSEA. For the CDR3, the DNA is TGCAGCGTCGCCCTTGACTACCGGACAGGGACGAACACTGAAGCTTTCTTT. Translated: CSVALDYRTGTNTEAFF.

The chain uses TRBV7-3 and TRBJ2-3, with TRBD2 matching 8 bases. CDR1 and CDR2 from the germline V gene are SGHTA and FQGTGA. CDR3 length equals 16 residues. J was trimmed by 1 base and V by 5 bases; bases with no gene match: 8. In nucleotides, the CDR3 is TGTGCCAGCAGCCCAGCCTTACTAGCGGGCACAGATACGCAGTATTTT. Its protein product is CASSPALLAGTDTQYF.

The chain employs TRBV7-3 and TRBJ2-1; 9 bases match TRBD2. V lost 1 base, J lost 7 bases, and 5 bases stayed unmatched. Germline V CDR1 and CDR2: SGHTA, FQGTGA. CDR3 length equals 15 residues. The CDR3 spells CASSLNSGRRNEQFF. CDR3 bases: TGTGCCAGCAGCTTAAACAGCGGGAGGAGAAATGAGCAGTTCTTC.

V and J are TRBV27 and TRBJ2-1; D is perhaps TRBD2 (6 bases). Trimming left V 5 bases short and J 7 bases short, with 21 bases between. Germline values: CDR1 MNHEY, CDR2 SMNVEV (reference sequence). The CDR3 has 16 amino acids. This CDR3 is CASSPILAPTKNEQFF. DNA for the CDR3: TGTGCCAGCAGTCCGATACTAGCCCCAACGAAGAATGAGCAGTTCTTC.

This rearrangement joins TRBV7-2 to TRBJ2-5; 8 nucleotides line up with TRBD1. Germline assignment: CDR1 SGHTA and CDR2 FQGNSA. The CDR3 runs 15 residues. Trimming took 4 bases from V and 4 from J; bases not matched to a gene: 8. Written as DNA, the CDR3 is TGTGCCAGCAGCTCCGGACAGGGAAGAGGAGAGACCCAGTACTTC. It translates to CASSSGQGRGETQYF.

J is TRBJ1-1 and V is TRBV20-1, with TRBD1 as a possible D gene (5 bases). V gave up 6 bases and J gave up 5 bases, with 10 bases separating them. The CDR3 consists of 11 residues. Germline CDR1 and CDR2: DFQATT and SNEGSKA (reference sequence). The CDR3 bases are TGCAGTGCCACCCAGGGAACTGAAGCTTTCTTT. Translating gives CSATQGTEAFF.